The clone carrying this TCR beta chain was detected only a few times. This sample is part of a study of blood T cells in healthy people across ages. The CDR3 runs 16 residues. Deletions cut 6 bases from V and 4 bases from J, with 21 bases between. The germline V gene has CDR1 MDHEN and CDR2 SYDVKM. A second PCR, run for about 7 to 12 cycles, used a sample-barcoded 5' primer plus a J-beta primer mix. One entry per CDR3 protein results from TCRdb running MiXCR on the 5' RACE reads. The repertoire holds some 710,000 distinct CDR3 sequences, approximately 21% seen once, with about 22% in the top ten. The J gene is TRBJ1-2, the V gene TRBV28; the D gene is possibly TRBD1 (6 bases). The source of this sequence is a man aged 70-80 years in good health. Input material: blood. CDR3 loop: CASRTSSAGGVYGYTF. The CDR3 DNA reads TGTGCCAGCAGAACTTCCTCGGCTGGGGGCGTCTATGGCTACACCTTC.